These 25 T cell receptor beta chains originate from one sample sequenced in a study of OX40 agonist ivuxolimab in advanced cancers. Some clones are missing from TCRdb's copy, which holds only in-frame ones; the method was immunoSEQ multiplex PCR. The data show about 58,000 clones, about nine tenths seen once. The material was CD4+ or CD8+ T cells sorted from blood, obtained in a trial of the OX40 agonist ivuxolimab. These receptors originate from an adult with an advanced solid tumor such as melanoma, head and neck, liver or kidney cancer.

The chain uses TRBV7-8 and TRBJ2-1, with 7 bases lining up with TRBD1. This CDR3 has 15 amino acids. Looked up from germline, CDR1 is SGHVS and CDR2 is FQNEAQ. V trimming: 5 bases; J trimming: 7 bases; junction bases outside the gene matches: 11. The CDR3 loop reads CASSPSRGLANEQFF. The DNA of the CDR3 is TGTGCCAGCAGCCCGTCAAGGGGGCTAGCTAATGAGCAGTTCTTC.

DNA of the CDR3: TGTGCCACCAGAAAAAATAAGGGCACTGAAGCTTTCTTT. As protein: CATRKNKGTEAFF. The chain employs TRBV15 and TRBJ1-1, with D unclear. Germline V CDR1 and CDR2: LNHNV, YYDKDF (reference sequence). Trimming removed 6 bases from V and 4 bases from J, with 12 bases in between. The CDR3 extends over 13 amino acids.

The chain combines TRBV28 with TRBJ1-1; maybe TRBD1 (6 bases). The CDR3 contains 14 residues. V was trimmed by 7 bases and J by 3 bases, leaving 15 bases between them. Germline V gives CDR1 MDHEN, CDR2 SYDVKM. CDR3: CASTGAIYHTEAFF. CDR3 DNA: TGTGCCAGCACAGGGGCTATATATCACACTGAAGCTTTCTTT.

V is TRBV5-5 and J is TRBJ1-1; D uncertain. The CDR3 loop spans 16 amino acids. The germline V and J ends were trimmed by 1 base and 0 bases, with 13 bases remaining between them. Germline V gives CDR1 SGHKS, CDR2 YYEKEE (reference sequence). CDR3 region: CASSLSQAQLNTEAFF. The CDR3 bases are TGTGCCAGCAGCTTGAGCCAGGCACAGTTGAACACTGAAGCTTTCTTT.

The V and J genes are TRBV2 and TRBJ2-7, with TRBD2 as a possible D gene (5 bases). This CDR3 spans 13 amino acids. Germline assignment: CDR1 SNHLY and CDR2 FYNNEI. With 0 bases removed from V and 7 bases from J, the gap between germline ends came to 10 bases. The CDR3 region has the DNA TGTGCCAGCAGTGAAGCGAGGGTGCTTGAGCAGTACGTC. Amino acids: CASSEARVLEQYV.

The chain links TRBV6-5 to TRBJ1-2; perhaps TRBD1 as D (5 bases). Germline-derived CDR1 and CDR2 are MNHEY and SVGAGI. The CDR3 is 14 residues long. V lost 7 bases to trimming and J lost 1 base, with 13 bases between them. The CDR3 loop reads CASNPKGFNYGYTF. CDR3 sequence (DNA): TGTGCCAGCAACCCCAAGGGGTTTAACTATGGCTACACCTTC.

V gene TRBV7-3 combines with J gene TRBJ1-2; TRBD1 matches at 10 bases. With V trimmed by 5 bases and J by 4 bases, 1 base remained unmatched. The CDR3 is 13 amino acids. Germline V lookup: CDR1 SGHTA, CDR2 FQGTGA. The DNA for the CDR3 is TGTGCCAGCAGCAGGACAGGGGGCTATGGCTACACCTTC. This gives the protein CASSRTGGYGYTF.

The gene calls are TRBV6-5 and TRBJ2-7; possibly TRBD1 for D (6 bases). Germline CDR1 and CDR2: MNHEY and SVGAGI. CDR3 length: 11 amino acids. With 7 bases removed from V and 6 bases from J, the gap between germline ends came to 10 bases. CDR3 region: CASKGESEQYF. The CDR3 region has the DNA TGTGCCAGCAAGGGGGAAAGCGAGCAGTACTTC.

This rearrangement joins TRBV7-2 to TRBJ1-5; TRBD1 might be the D (5 bases). V gave up 6 bases and J gave up 4 bases, with 19 bases separating them. The germline CDR1 and CDR2 sequences are SGHTA and FQGNSA. The CDR3 length is 16 residues. The CDR3 sequence is CASSSAARTLNQPQHF. The CDR3 nucleotides read TGTGCCAGCAGTTCCGCCGCTAGGACACTAAATCAGCCCCAGCATTTT.

The chain carries TRBV7-2 and TRBJ2-7, with 13 nucleotides matching TRBD2. Germline trimming cut 3 bases from V and 4 bases from J; bases unmatched to any gene: 9. CDR3 length: 17 residues. Germline V gene lookup returns CDR1 SGHTA and CDR2 FQGNSA. The CDR3 DNA reads as TGTGCCAGCAGCTTGGCACTAGCGGGAGGGCCTAGGTACGAGCAGTACTTC. Translating it yields CASSLALAGGPRYEQYF.

V gene TRBV6-5 combines with J gene TRBJ2-5; the match to TRBD2 covers 10 bases. The CDR3 loop spans 14 amino acids. V shed 8 bases, J shed 3 bases, and the junction held 6 bases outside the gene matches. Germline assignment: CDR1 MNHEY and CDR2 SVGAGI. CDR3 region: CASGDLAGEETQYF. The DNA for the CDR3 is TGTGCCAGCGGGGATCTAGCGGGGGAAGAGACCCAGTACTTC.

This clone was recorded a few times. This chain connects TRBV7-9 to TRBJ1-5; D unresolved. Germline V gives CDR1 SEHNR, CDR2 FQNEAQ (reference sequence). The CDR3 is 14 amino acids. Trimming left V 4 bases short and J 3 bases short, with 10 bases between. The CDR3 is CASSSWGFNQPQHF. As DNA, the CDR3 is TGTGCCAGCAGCTCGTGGGGTTTCAATCAGCCCCAGCATTTT.

The V call is TRBV27, the J call TRBJ2-1; 8 bases match TRBD2. This CDR3 comprises 15 residues. From germline, CDR1 is MNHEY and CDR2 SMNVEV (reference sequence). The trim removed 3 bases at V and 9 bases at J, leaving 10 bases unmatched. The CDR3 reads CASSFIAGPPGEQFF. In nucleotides, the CDR3 is TGTGCCAGCAGTTTTATAGCGGGGCCCCCCGGTGAGCAGTTCTTC.

The chain has TRBV7-6 and TRBJ2-7; TRBD2 matches at 10 bases. CDR3 length: 15 amino acids. Germline assignment: CDR1 SGHVS and CDR2 FNYEAQ. The trim removed 5 bases at V and 2 bases at J, leaving 6 bases unmatched. The CDR3 protein is CASSGLAEFPYEQYF. The CDR3, as DNA: TGTGCCAGCAGCGGACTAGCGGAGTTCCCCTACGAGCAGTACTTC.

The J gene is TRBJ2-3, the V gene TRBV6-4; D unresolved. The germline CDR1 and CDR2 sequences are MRHNA and SNTAGT. V lost 8 bases, J lost 1 base, and 7 bases lay in between. This CDR3 comprises 12 residues. This CDR3 reads CASRGGTDTQYF. DNA of the CDR3: TGTGCCAGCCGAGGCGGCACAGATACGCAGTATTTT.

This sequence joins TRBV30 and TRBJ1-5; weak D call: TRBD1 (5 bases). V lost 6 bases and J lost 3, with 9 bases in between. The CDR3 totals 12 residues. Germline values: CDR1 GTSNPN, CDR2 SVGIG (reference sequence). The CDR3 loop is CACEGINQPQHF. CDR3 bases: TGTGCCTGCGAGGGGATCAATCAGCCCCAGCATTTT.

This clone was detected only once. CDR3 nucleotide sequence: TGTGCCAGCAGCCCTTTCCACTACAGACTACTAGCGGGAGTTCGGAATGAGCAGTTCTTC. Its translation: CASSPFHYRLLAGVRNEQFF. V usage is TRBV7-8 and J usage is TRBJ2-1; 11 bases are shared with TRBD2. The CDR3 sequence is 20 residues long. Germline V CDR1 and CDR2: SGHVS, FQNEAQ. The J segment lost 7 bases and the V segment lost 5 bases, leaving 22 bases of the junction unmatched.

The V and J genes are TRBV28 and TRBJ2-7; TRBD2 matches 9 bases. Trimming at V came to 3 bases and at J to 3 bases, leaving 6 bases not matched to a gene. The germline gives CDR1 MDHEN, CDR2 SYDVKM. This CDR3 region has 15 residues. The CDR3 bases are TGTGCCAGCAGTTTTAATAGCGGGGGTTTCTACGAGCAGTACTTC. Its protein is CASSFNSGGFYEQYF. The full variable domain, its missing parts supplied by reference TRBV28 and TRBJ2-7, is DVKVTQSSRYLVKRTGEKVFLECVQDMDHENMFWYRQDPGLGLRLIYFSYDVKMKEKGDIPEGYSVSREKKERFSLILESASTNQTSMYLCASSFNSGGFYEQYFGPGTRLTVT.

The gene calls are TRBV30 and TRBJ1-2; 7 bases agree with TRBD1. CDR1 and CDR2 from the germline V gene are GTSNPN and SVGIG (reference sequence). V lost 3 bases to trimming and J lost 8 bases; unmatched junction nucleotides: 9. CDR3 length equals 13 residues. The DNA for the CDR3 is TGTGCCTGGAGGGCCCTGACAGGGCTAGGCTACACCTTC. It encodes CAWRALTGLGYTF.

The chain joins TRBV7-2 to TRBJ2-3; no firm D call. The germline CDR1 and CDR2 sequences are SGHTA and FQGNSA. This CDR3 comprises 11 residues. Trimming stripped 6 bases from V and 7 bases from J, with 8 bases between. CDR3 sequence reads: CASSPSYTQYF. The CDR3 coding sequence is TGTGCCAGCAGTCCATCCTATACGCAGTATTTT.

This chain uses TRBV6-1 with TRBJ2-2; tentatively, D is TRBD2 (6 bases). V was shortened by 7 bases and J by 5 bases, with 14 bases between the two germline ends. This CDR3 comprises 14 residues. Germline V CDR1 and CDR2: MNHNS, SASEGT. CDR3 amino acids: CASKEGAGTGELFF. CDR3 DNA sequence: TGTGCCAGCAAGGAAGGGGCGGGAACCGGGGAGCTGTTTTTT.

The chain combines TRBV9 with TRBJ2-2; D assignment may be TRBD1 or TRBD2 (5 bases each). Trimming left V 2 bases short and J 5 bases short, with 16 bases between. The CDR3 loop spans 16 amino acids. Germline V gives CDR1 SGDLS, CDR2 YYNGEE. CDR3 amino acids: CASSVTGGTGTGELFF. CDR3 bases: TGTGCCAGCAGCGTCACAGGAGGTACGGGGACCGGGGAGCTGTTTTTT.

The rearrangement uses TRBV14 and TRBJ2-1, with D unclear. This CDR3 has 15 amino acids. Germline lookup yields CDR1 SGHDN and CDR2 FVKESK. V was cut by 1 base and J by 3 bases, with 10 bases left in between. The CDR3 bases are TGTGCCAGCAGCCAAGCTCAGGTTTACTACAATGAGCAGTTCTTC. Translation: CASSQAQVYYNEQFF.

CDR3 nucleotides: TGTGCCATCAGTGAGTCGACTTACGGAAACACCATATATTTT. Protein product: CAISESTYGNTIYF. This chain connects TRBV10-3 to TRBJ1-3; D unclear. This CDR3 comprises 14 residues. V dropped 0 bases and J dropped 4 bases, with 7 bases sitting between them. CDR1 and CDR2 from the germline V gene are ENHRY and SYGVKD.

This clone has more than one count but fewer than ten. The chain combines TRBV10-3 with TRBJ1-1; 8 nucleotides align to TRBD1. The V and J ends lost 4 bases and 3 bases, in that order; junction bases with no gene match: 10. The CDR3 length is 16 residues. Germline assignment: CDR1 ENHRY and CDR2 SYGVKD. Written as DNA, the CDR3 is TGTGCCATCAGTGCAACTCGACAGGGGAGAGACACTGAAGCTTTCTTT. Translating it yields CAISATRQGRDTEAFF.